The T cell receptor beta chain described here comes from a study of cytomegalovirus exposure and HLA in healthy donors. Study-wide points: Productive rates of about 90% or about 30% were seen for most TCR beta V segments in an earlier analysis. TCR beta sequences reportedly predicted the HLA-A and HLA-B alleles of most subjects accurately.

In regard to this clone: Its antigen is currently unknown.

PCR was performed using 60 Vbeta and 13 Jbeta primers. As processed by the authors: As a later analysis found, there were 70 million to 80 million unique TCR beta chains, of which some 9.9 million were shared. Clones were sequenced by immunoSEQ multiplex PCR, and TCRdb holds only the in-frame ones, with some missing. V, J and clone size derive from that table, while D and trimming were established from the DNA sequence. The record lists around 50,000 clones, of which the ten most abundant hold about 2.5%. The CDR3 is 14 residues long. V was pared by 2 bases and J by 4 bases, with 11 bases between. Per germline, CDR1 SGHTA and CDR2 FQGNSA. At collection, donors were nominally healthy, but unrecorded immune exposures were probable.

What was sequenced was PBMCs. This receptor was identified in a female donor in good health and CMV-seronegative. The rearrangement joins TRBV7-2 to TRBJ1-2, with unresolved D. The CDR3 coding sequence is TGTGCCAGCAGCTTAAGTCGGGGTGGCTATGGCTACACCTTC. Protein product: CASSLSRGGYGYTF.